One and the same sample provided the 16 T cell receptor beta chains below, sequenced in a study of cytomegalovirus exposure and HLA in healthy donors. Primers: 60 Vbeta forward and 13 Jbeta reverse. Repertoires were generated with immunoSEQ multiplex PCR, while TCRdb's copy carries only in-frame clones and drops some. The sample lists some 100,000 clones; nearly 70% were seen once. Specimen: PBMCs. These receptors all come from a woman aged 45-60 years in good health and CMV-seropositive.

This clone was found once. The rearrangement links TRBV19 to TRBJ2-1, with D unresolved. This CDR3 is 16 amino acids long. Germline V gene data show CDR1 as LNHDA and CDR2 as SQIVND (reference sequence). V was shortened by 2 bases and J by 0 bases, with 11 bases between the two germline ends. The CDR3 DNA reads as TGTGCCAGTAGTATACCCCCAGGTAGCTCCTACAATGAGCAGTTCTTC. Its translation: CASSIPPGSSYNEQFF.

The genes are TRBV4-1 and TRBJ2-5, with D perhaps TRBD1 (6 bases). The tail of the sequence fits TRBJ2-7 better, so the J call may be wrong. This CDR3 is 15 amino acids long. Germline V gene lookup returns CDR1 MGHRA and CDR2 YSYEKL. CDR3 nucleotides: TGCGCCAGCAGCCAAGAACCCACAGGGATGAACGAGCAGTACTTC. It specifies CASSQEPTGMNEQYF.

The chain uses TRBV29-1 and TRBJ2-7; 9 bases fit TRBD1. Losses at the gene ends were 4 bases for V and 5 bases for J; bases not matched to a gene: 9. The germline V gene has CDR1 SQVTM and CDR2 ANQGSEA. CDR3 size: 14 residues. The CDR3 nucleotides read TGCAGCGTTGCGTCCGGGACAGGGCTCAACGAGCAGTACTTC. The encoded protein is CSVASGTGLNEQYF.

The genes are TRBV27 and TRBJ2-1; D perhaps matches TRBD2 (5 bases). This CDR3 has 17 residues. Germline values: CDR1 MNHEY, CDR2 SMNVEV (reference sequence). Trimming cost V 5 bases and J 4 bases, with 21 bases left between them. CDR3 coding DNA: TGTGCCAGCAGTCCATACTCGGGATACTCGAAATACAATGAGCAGTTCTTC. Its translation is CASSPYSGYSKYNEQFF.

CDR3 region: CASSLGQGRQPQHF. DNA of the CDR3: TGTGCCAGCAGCTTAGGCCAGGGGCGACAGCCCCAGCATTTT. The V gene is TRBV13, the J gene TRBJ1-5; tentative D call: TRBD1 (6 bases). V shed 0 bases and J shed 7 bases, with 10 bases lying between them. The germline V gene has CDR1 PRHDT and CDR2 FYEKMQ (reference sequence). CDR3 length: 14 amino acids.

This clone was picked up a small number of times. The rearrangement joins TRBV18 to TRBJ1-2, with 7 bases aligning to TRBD1. Germline assignment: CDR1 KGHSH and CDR2 LQKENI. The CDR3 is 14 amino acids. V lost 3 bases, J lost 3 bases, and 4 bases stayed unmatched. The CDR3, as DNA: TGTGCCAGCTCACCTATAGGGACAGACTATGGCTACACCTTC. Translating gives CASSPIGTDYGYTF.

The CDR3 loop is CASSPTTSTDTQYF. In DNA form, the CDR3 reads TGTGCCAGCAGCCCCACTACCAGCACAGATACGCAGTATTTT. The genes are TRBV6-6 and TRBJ2-3; D uncertain. CDR1 and CDR2 (germline): MNHNY, SVGAGI (reference sequence). The CDR3 consists of 14 residues. Deletions cut 6 bases from V and 0 bases from J, with 10 bases between.

The gene calls are TRBV19 and TRBJ2-1; D remains ambiguous. The CDR3 extends over 16 amino acids. Germline loops: CDR1 LNHDA, CDR2 SQIVND (reference sequence). Deletions cut 1 base from V and 3 bases from J, with 13 bases between. As DNA, the CDR3 is TGTGCCAGTAGTATAGTGTCCGGTTACGGCTACAATGAGCAGTTCTTC. It specifies CASSIVSGYGYNEQFF.

This chain joins TRBV29-1 and TRBJ2-1, with a weak D call TRBD1 (5 bases). Germline-derived CDR1 and CDR2 are SQVTM and ANQGSEA. Trimming removed 8 bases at V and 7 bases at J, with 18 bases between. The CDR3 runs to 13 residues. The CDR3 DNA sequence: TGCAGCCCCAGCAGGGCAGTCGGTAATGAGCAGTTCTTC. Protein sequence: CSPSRAVGNEQFF.

The J gene is TRBJ2-7, the V gene TRBV7-9; a possible D gene is TRBD1 (6 bases). V was trimmed by 5 bases and J by 6 bases, leaving 14 bases between them. The CDR3 spans 13 residues. Germline V gene data show CDR1 as SEHNR and CDR2 as FQNEAQ (reference sequence). The CDR3 nucleotides read TGTGCCAGCAGCCCACAGCAGGGGAGCGAGCAGTACTTC. Its protein is CASSPQQGSEQYF.

This chain links TRBV2 with TRBJ2-3; D unresolved. The V end was cut by 8 bases, the J end by 1 base, with 4 bases between. Germline assignment: CDR1 SNHLY and CDR2 FYNNEI. The CDR3 is 11 residues long. CDR3 sequence reads: CASRGTDTQYF. The CDR3, as DNA: TGTGCCAGCCGGGGCACAGATACGCAGTATTTT.

This sequence joins TRBV6-1 and TRBJ2-3, with D possibly matching TRBD2 (6 bases). The V gene lost 5 bases and the J gene lost 3 bases, with 12 bases spanning the gap. Germline V gene data show CDR1 as MNHNS and CDR2 as SASEGT. This CDR3 contains 14 residues. CDR3 amino acids: CASSYRDSTDTQYF. CDR3 sequence (DNA): TGTGCCAGCAGTTATAGGGACTCGACAGATACGCAGTATTTT.

The V call is TRBV2, the J call TRBJ1-4; 11 bases fit TRBD1. J gave up 5 bases and V 5 bases, and 1 base lay outside the gene matches. Germline V lookup: CDR1 SNHLY, CDR2 FYNNEI. CDR3 length equals 14 residues. The CDR3 region is CASSRDRGNEKLFF. DNA of the CDR3: TGTGCCAGCAGTCGGGACAGGGGGAATGAAAAACTGTTTTTT.

The genes are TRBV5-4 and TRBJ2-3; 8 nucleotides agree with TRBD2. Germline CDR1 SGHNT, CDR2 YYREEE (reference sequence). The V segment lost 7 bases and the J segment 2 bases; nucleotides outside the gene matches: 12. This CDR3 comprises 16 residues. The CDR3, as DNA: TGTGCCAGCGGCCCACCCGGGACTAGATCCACAGATACGCAGTATTTT. Its translation: CASGPPGTRSTDTQYF.

V is TRBV6-5 and J is TRBJ1-5; D call uncertain. The CDR3 has 13 residues. Trimming left V 7 bases short and J 4 bases short, with 11 bases between. The germline gives CDR1 MNHEY, CDR2 SVGAGI. The CDR3 is CASTSNRNQPQHF. The CDR3 DNA reads TGTGCCAGCACCTCGAACCGGAATCAGCCCCAGCATTTT.

This clone was detected a few times. This chain connects TRBV5-1 to TRBJ2-3; 11 positions match TRBD2. CDR3 length: 15 amino acids. The V segment lost 2 bases and the J segment 5 bases; nucleotides outside the gene matches: 4. In germline, CDR1 is SGHRS, CDR2 YFSETQ. The CDR3 nucleotides read TGCGCCAGCAGCTTTAGCGGGAGGGATATAGATACGCAGTATTTT. Residues: CASSFSGRDIDTQYF.